This T cell receptor beta chain was recovered during a study of early T cells in non-severe SARS-CoV-2 infection. Trimming removed 6 bases from V and 5 bases from J, with 11 bases in between. The CDR3 sequence is 12 residues long. Per the germline V gene, CDR1 is SGDLS and CDR2 is YYNGEE. Attached unique molecular identifiers marked individual cDNA molecules. Using its own MiXCR run on the 5' RACE reads, TCRdb lists one record per CDR3 protein. Among 50,000 to 65,000 distinct CDR3 sequences listed, 13% were seen once. The sample comprised whole blood. The TCR originated in an adult who was a healthcare worker with PCR-confirmed SARS-CoV-2 infection or an uninfected control (not recorded which). The chain combines TRBV9 with TRBJ1-2, with D unclear. CDR3 sequence (DNA): TGTGCCAGCACCGGACGAGAATATGGCTACACCTTC. Its translation: CASTGREYGYTF.